Listed below are T cell receptor beta chains from one sample, sequenced in a study of spatial heterogeneity in lung cancer. One entry per CDR3 protein results from TCRdb running MiXCR on the 5' RACE reads. The top ten clones hold under 2.5% of a sample with 72,000 or so distinct CDR3 sequences, about 9.5% of them seen once. Specimen: PBMCs, collected at follow-up. The receptors here all came from a female donor with early-stage non-small cell lung cancer. Both conserved end residues are part of each CDR3.

V gene,CDR3 protein
TRBV27,CASRNITGLGANVLTF
TRBV6-1,CASSEEEQYF
TRBV20-1,CSARGGGDTEAFF
TRBV20-1,CSARMGVNQPQHF
TRBV19,CAVGYNEQFF
TRBV29-1,CSVQGDYGYTF
TRBV7-2,CASSLVRLAVYNEQFF
TRBV5-6,CASSLVGLSQETQYF
TRBV6-1,CASSERAFNQPQHF
TRBV7-2,CASSLQGNTEAFF
TRBV19,CASRERDYVRETQYF
TRBV7-2,CASSTPGQGYNEQFF
TRBV5-1,CASSPLGGLSGHEQFF
TRBV7-9,CASSYEGDRDGYTF
TRBV10-3,CAISTPRQGGYGYTF
TRBV7-2,CASSLTTSGQSGETQYF
TRBV7-9,CASSLRRNQPQHF
TRBV27,CASRYGPQTEAFF
TRBV5-6,CASSWLREGTYNEQFF
TRBV15,CATSRDLDPSGYTF
TRBV12-3/TRBV12-4,CASSSSLSSGSGTDTQYF
TRBV2,CATRSTGAATGNQPQHF
TRBV7-3,CATSKSALYNEQFF
TRBV29-1,CSVKGVLTAYEQYF
TRBV28,CANSRTQQETQYF
TRBV3-1,CASSQDPPAGGSNEQFF
TRBV5-5,CASSPGLAATEQYF
TRBV6-6,CASSAGTRVGEQYF
TRBV7-3,CASRGTTSEQFF
TRBV5-1,CASRQGQALGEQYF
TRBV7-2,CASSLTGRSNQPQHF
TRBV24-1,CATSDWGQVNYGYTF
TRBV29-1,CSVRTEDTGELFF
TRBV7-8,CASSLGGETGELFF
TRBV7-8,CASSLVSGMREQYF
TRBV3-1,CASSQDLAVGTDTQYF